The T cell receptor (beta chain) described here comes from a study of blood T cell repertoires in COVID-19. At the level of the study: Acute and convalescent COVID-19 specimens originated in the United States, Italy and Spain.

Per the original methods: It was from reference gene primer amplification that nucleated cell counts were estimated. The method was immunoSEQ multiplex PCR; TCRdb's version includes in-frame clones alone and lacks a portion of them. V and J calls and clone size are copied from that table; D and trimming were computed from the DNA. The sample includes roughly 40,000 clones, 86% of them seen just once. The trim removed 7 bases at V and 9 bases at J, leaving 11 bases unmatched. Per the germline V gene, CDR1 is LNHDA and CDR2 is SQIVND (reference sequence). CDR3 size: 14 residues. J is TRBJ2-1 and V is TRBV19; 8 bases agree with TRBD2. This receptor was identified in a man in his sixties or seventies with acute or convalescent COVID-19. The material sequenced was peripheral blood. CDR3 sequence: CASNQRREVGEQFF. CDR3 nucleotide sequence: TGTGCCAGTAATCAAAGGCGGGAGGTCGGTGAGCAGTTCTTC.